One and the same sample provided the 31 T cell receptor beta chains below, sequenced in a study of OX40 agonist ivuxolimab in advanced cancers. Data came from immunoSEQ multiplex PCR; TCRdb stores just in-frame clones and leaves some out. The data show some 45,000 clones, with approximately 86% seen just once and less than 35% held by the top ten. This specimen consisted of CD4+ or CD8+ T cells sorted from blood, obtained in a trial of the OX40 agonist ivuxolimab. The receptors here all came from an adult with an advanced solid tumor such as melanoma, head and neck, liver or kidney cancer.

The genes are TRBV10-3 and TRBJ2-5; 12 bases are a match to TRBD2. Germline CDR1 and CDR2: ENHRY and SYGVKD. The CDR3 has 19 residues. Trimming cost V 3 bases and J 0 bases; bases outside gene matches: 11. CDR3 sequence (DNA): TGTGCCATCAGTGATTGGACTAGCGGGATGGGGCCATACCAAGAGACCCAGTACTTC. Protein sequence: CAISDWTSGMGPYQETQYF.

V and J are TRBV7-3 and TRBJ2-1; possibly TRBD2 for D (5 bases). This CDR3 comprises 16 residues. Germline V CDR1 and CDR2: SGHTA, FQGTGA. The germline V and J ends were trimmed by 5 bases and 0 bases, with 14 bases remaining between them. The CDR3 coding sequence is TGTGCCAGCAGCACCCGAGGAGGAAACTCCTACAATGAGCAGTTCTTC. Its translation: CASSTRGGNSYNEQFF.

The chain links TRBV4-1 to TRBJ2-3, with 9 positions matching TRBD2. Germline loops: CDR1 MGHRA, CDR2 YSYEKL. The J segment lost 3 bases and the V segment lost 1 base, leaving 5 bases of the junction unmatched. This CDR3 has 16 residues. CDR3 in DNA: TGCGCCAGCAGCCAAGTGTTCGCGGGAGGGACAGATACGCAGTATTTT. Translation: CASSQVFAGGTDTQYF.

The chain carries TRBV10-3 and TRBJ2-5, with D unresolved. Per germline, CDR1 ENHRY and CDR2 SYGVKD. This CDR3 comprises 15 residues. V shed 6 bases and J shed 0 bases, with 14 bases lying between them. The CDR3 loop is CAISSDGPNQETQYF. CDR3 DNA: TGTGCCATCAGCTCAGACGGACCAAACCAAGAGACCCAGTACTTC.

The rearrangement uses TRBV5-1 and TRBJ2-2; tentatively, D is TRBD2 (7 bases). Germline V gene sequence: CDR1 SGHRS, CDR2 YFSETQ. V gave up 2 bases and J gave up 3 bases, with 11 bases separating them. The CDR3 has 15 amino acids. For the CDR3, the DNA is TGCGCCAGCAGCTTTCAGGGGAGGGACACCGGGGAGCTGTTTTTT. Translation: CASSFQGRDTGELFF. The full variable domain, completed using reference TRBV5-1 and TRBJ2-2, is KAGVTQTPRYLIKTRGQQVTLSCSPISGHRSVSWYQQTPGQGLQFLFEYFSETQRNKGNFPGRFSGRQFSNSRSEMNVSTLELGDSALYLCASSFQGRDTGELFFGEGSRLTVL.

CDR3 protein: CASSRYSGTELYEQYF. The CDR3 nucleotides are TGTGCCAGCAGCCGATACTCCGGGACAGAACTCTACGAGCAGTACTTC. The gene calls are TRBV5-4 and TRBJ2-7; TRBD1 matches at 7 bases. Trimming cost V 4 bases and J 3 bases; bases outside gene matches: 13. Germline lookup yields CDR1 SGHNT and CDR2 YYREEE (reference sequence). The CDR3 consists of 16 residues. The entire variable domain, with the rest obtained from reference TRBV5-4 and TRBJ2-7, is as follows: ETGVTQSPTHLIKTRGQQVTLRCSSQSGHNTVSWYQQALGQGPQFIFQYYREEENGRGNFPPRFSGLQFPNYSSELNVNALELDDSALYLCASSRYSGTELYEQYFGPGTRLTVT.

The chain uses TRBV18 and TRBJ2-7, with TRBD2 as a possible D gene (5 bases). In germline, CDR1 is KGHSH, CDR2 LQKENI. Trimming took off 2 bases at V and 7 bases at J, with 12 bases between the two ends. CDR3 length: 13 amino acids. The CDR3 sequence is CASSPVARGEQYF. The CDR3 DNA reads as TGTGCCAGCTCACCAGTGGCCCGGGGTGAGCAGTACTTC.

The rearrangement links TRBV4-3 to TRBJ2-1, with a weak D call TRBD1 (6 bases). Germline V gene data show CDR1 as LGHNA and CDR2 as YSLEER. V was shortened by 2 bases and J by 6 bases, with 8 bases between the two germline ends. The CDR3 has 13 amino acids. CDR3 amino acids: CASSQPTGNEQFF. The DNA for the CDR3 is TGCGCCAGCAGCCAACCGACAGGCAATGAGCAGTTCTTC.

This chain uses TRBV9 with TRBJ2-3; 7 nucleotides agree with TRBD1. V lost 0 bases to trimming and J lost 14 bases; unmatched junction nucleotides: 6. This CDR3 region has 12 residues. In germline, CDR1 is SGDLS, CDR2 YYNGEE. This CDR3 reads CASSVAEGGLYF. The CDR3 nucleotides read TGTGCCAGCAGCGTAGCAGAAGGGGGCCTGTATTTT.

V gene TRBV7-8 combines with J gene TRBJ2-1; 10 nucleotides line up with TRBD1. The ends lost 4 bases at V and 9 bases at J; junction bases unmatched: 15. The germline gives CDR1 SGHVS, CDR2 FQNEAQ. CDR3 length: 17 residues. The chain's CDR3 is CASSSRPWDRGVIEQFF. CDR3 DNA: TGTGCCAGCAGCTCCCGGCCCTGGGACAGGGGAGTTATTGAGCAGTTCTTC.

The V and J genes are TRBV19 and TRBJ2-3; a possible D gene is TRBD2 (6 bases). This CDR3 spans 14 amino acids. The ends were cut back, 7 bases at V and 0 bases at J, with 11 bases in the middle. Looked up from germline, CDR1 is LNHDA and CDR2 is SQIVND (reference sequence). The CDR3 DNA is TGTGCCAGTATCGATAGCGGTAGCACAGATACGCAGTATTTT. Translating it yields CASIDSGSTDTQYF.

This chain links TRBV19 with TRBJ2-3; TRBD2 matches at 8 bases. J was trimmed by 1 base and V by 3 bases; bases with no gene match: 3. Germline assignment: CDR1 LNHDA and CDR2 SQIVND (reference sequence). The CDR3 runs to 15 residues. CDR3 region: CASSMRAGGTDTQYF. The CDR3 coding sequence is TGTGCCAGTAGTATGAGAGCGGGGGGCACAGATACGCAGTATTTT.

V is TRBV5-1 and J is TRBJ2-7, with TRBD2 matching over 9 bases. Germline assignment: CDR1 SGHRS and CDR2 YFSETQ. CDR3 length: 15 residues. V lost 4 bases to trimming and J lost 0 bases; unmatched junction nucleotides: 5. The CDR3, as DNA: TGCGCCAGCAGCCTTAGCGGGGGTCGCTCCTACGAGCAGTACTTC. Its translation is CASSLSGGRSYEQYF.

CDR3 in DNA: TGTGCCAGCTCACCACCGAACACCGGGGAGCTGTTTTTT. Translating gives CASSPPNTGELFF. The chain recombines TRBV18 with TRBJ2-2; D is unresolved. This CDR3 has 13 amino acids. Germline V CDR1 and CDR2: KGHSH, LQKENI. Trimming shortened V by 0 bases and J by 1 base, and 0 bases separated the two germline ends. Looking up the rest from reference TRBV18 and TRBJ2-2 gives the full variable domain: NAGVMQNPRHLVRRRGQEARLRCSPMKGHSHVYWYRQLPEEGLKFMVYLQKENIIDESGMPKERFSAEFPKEGPSILRIQQVVRGDSAAYFCASSPPNTGELFFGEGSRLTVL.

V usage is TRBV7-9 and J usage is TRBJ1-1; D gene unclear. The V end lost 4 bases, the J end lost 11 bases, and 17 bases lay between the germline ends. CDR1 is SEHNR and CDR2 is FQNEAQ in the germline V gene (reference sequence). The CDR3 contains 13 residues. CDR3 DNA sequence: TGTGCCAGCAGCTCCACCTCGGGCCGTAGGGCTTTCTTT. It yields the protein CASSSTSGRRAFF.

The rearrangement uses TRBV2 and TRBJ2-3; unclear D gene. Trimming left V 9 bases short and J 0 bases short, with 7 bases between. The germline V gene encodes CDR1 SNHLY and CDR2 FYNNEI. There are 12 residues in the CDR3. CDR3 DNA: TGTGCCAGTACTGTGAGCACAGATACGCAGTATTTT. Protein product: CASTVSTDTQYF.

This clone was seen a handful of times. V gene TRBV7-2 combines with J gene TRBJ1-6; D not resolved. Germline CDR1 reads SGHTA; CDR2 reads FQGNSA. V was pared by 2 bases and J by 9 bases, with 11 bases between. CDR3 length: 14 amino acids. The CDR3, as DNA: TGTGCCAGCAGCTTAACGGCCACACGTTCACCCCTCCACTTT. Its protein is CASSLTATRSPLHF.

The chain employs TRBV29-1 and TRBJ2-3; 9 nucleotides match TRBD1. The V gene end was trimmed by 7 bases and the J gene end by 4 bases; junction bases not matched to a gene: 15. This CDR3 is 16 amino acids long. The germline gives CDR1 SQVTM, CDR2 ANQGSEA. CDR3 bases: TGCAGCGCAGAGGGGGGGGGACAGGGAATCGCAGATACGCAGTATTTT. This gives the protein CSAEGGGQGIADTQYF.

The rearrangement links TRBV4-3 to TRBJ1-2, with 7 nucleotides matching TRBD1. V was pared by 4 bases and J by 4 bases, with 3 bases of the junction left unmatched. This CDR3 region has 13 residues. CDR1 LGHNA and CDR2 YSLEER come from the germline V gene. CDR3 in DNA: TGCGCCAGCAGCCCGGGACAGTCCTATGGCTACACCTTC. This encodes CASSPGQSYGYTF.

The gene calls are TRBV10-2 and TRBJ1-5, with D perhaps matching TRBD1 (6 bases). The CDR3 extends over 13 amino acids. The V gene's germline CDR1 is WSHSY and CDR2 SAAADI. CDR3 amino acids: CATRVGGWQPQHF. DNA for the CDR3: TGCGCGACCAGGGTCGGGGGCTGGCAGCCCCAGCATTTT.

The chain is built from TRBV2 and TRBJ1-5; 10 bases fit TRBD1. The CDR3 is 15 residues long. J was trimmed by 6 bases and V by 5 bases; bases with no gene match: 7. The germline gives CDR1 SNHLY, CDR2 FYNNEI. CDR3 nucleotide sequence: TGTGCCAGCAGTAATGACAGGGGGCAGGTTCAGCCCCAGCATTTT. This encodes CASSNDRGQVQPQHF.

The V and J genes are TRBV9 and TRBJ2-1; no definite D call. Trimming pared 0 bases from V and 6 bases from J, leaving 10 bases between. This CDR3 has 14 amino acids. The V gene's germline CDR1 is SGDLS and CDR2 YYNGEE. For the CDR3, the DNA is TGTGCCAGCAGCGTAGAAGACCAGCGCAATGAGCAGTTCTTC. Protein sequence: CASSVEDQRNEQFF.

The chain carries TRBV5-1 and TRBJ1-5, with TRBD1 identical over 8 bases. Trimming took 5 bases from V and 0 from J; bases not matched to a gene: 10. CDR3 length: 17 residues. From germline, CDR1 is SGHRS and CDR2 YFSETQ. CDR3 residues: CASRKQGVPYSNQPQHF. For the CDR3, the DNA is TGCGCCAGCAGAAAACAGGGGGTACCATATAGCAATCAGCCCCAGCATTTT.

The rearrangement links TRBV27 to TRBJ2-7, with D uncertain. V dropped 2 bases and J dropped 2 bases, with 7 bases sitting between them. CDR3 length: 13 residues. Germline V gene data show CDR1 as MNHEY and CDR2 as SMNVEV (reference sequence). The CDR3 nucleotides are TGTGCCAGCAGTTTAGCTTGGACCTACGAGCAGTACTTC. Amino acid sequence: CASSLAWTYEQYF.

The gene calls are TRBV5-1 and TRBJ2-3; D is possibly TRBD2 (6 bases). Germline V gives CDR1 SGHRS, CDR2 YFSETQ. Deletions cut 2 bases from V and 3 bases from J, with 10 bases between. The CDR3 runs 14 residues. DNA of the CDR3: TGCGCCAGCAGCTTACCGGGAGAGACAGATACGCAGTATTTT. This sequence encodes CASSLPGETDTQYF.

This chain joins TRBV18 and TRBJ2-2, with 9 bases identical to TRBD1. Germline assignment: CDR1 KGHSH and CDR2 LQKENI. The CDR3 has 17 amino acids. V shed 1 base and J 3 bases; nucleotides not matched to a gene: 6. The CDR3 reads CASSPRSWTGDTGELFF. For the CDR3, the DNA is TGTGCCAGCTCACCACGATCATGGACAGGGGACACCGGGGAGCTGTTTTTT.

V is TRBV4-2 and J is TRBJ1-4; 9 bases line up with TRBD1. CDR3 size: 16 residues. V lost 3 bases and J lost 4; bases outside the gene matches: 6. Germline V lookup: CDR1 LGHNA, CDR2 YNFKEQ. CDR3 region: CASSHEGQGVNEKLFF. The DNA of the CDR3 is TGTGCCAGCAGCCATGAGGGACAGGGCGTTAATGAAAAACTGTTTTTT.

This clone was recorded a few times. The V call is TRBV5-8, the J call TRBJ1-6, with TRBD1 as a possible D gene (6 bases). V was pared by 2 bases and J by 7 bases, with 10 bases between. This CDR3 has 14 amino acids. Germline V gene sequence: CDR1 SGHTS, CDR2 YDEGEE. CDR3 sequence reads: CASSFQGSNSPLHF. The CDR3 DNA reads TGTGCCAGCAGCTTCCAGGGGTCCAATTCACCCCTCCACTTT.

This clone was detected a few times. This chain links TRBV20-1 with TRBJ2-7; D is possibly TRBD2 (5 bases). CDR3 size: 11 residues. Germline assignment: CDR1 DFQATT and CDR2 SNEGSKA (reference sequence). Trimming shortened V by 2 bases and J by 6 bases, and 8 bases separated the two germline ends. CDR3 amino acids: CSARLAFEQYF. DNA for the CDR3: TGCAGTGCTAGACTAGCTTTCGAGCAGTACTTC.

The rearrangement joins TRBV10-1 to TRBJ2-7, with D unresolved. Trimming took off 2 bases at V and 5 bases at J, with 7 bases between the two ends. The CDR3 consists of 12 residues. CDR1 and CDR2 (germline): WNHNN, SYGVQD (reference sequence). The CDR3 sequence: CASSEGLDEQYF. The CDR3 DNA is TGCGCCAGCAGTGAGGGGCTGGACGAGCAGTACTTC.

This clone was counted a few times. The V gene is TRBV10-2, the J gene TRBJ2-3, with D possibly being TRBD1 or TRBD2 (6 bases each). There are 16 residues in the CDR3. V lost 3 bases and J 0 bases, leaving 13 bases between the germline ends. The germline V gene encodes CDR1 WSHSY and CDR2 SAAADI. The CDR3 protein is CASSDRGPHSTDTQYF. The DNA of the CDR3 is TGCGCCAGCAGTGATCGGGGGCCCCATAGCACAGATACGCAGTATTTT.